The 23 T cell receptor beta chains in this list originate from one sample, sequenced in a study of cytomegalovirus exposure and HLA in healthy donors. Assay: immunoSEQ multiplex PCR; the TCRdb copy retains only in-frame clones and omits some. The sample lists 200,000 or so clones, 80% to 90% seen once, with approximately 2.9% in the top ten. What was sequenced was PBMCs. Receptor source: a woman between 18 and 30 years old in good health and CMV-seronegative.

The V and J genes are TRBV18 and TRBJ2-7; a weak D match, TRBD2 (6 bases). CDR1 KGHSH and CDR2 LQKENI come from the germline V gene. Between the trimmed V and J ends, which lost 0 bases and 9 bases, there was a span of 15 bases. The CDR3 is 14 amino acids. The CDR3 DNA sequence: TGTGCCAGCTCACCACCGATGGGAGGAGGGTCGCAGTACTTC. Amino acid sequence: CASSPPMGGGSQYF.

The chain is built from TRBV5-1 and TRBJ1-1, with D unclear. The CDR3 has 11 amino acids. The V end was cut by 5 bases, the J end by 5 bases, with 7 bases between. CDR1 is SGHRS and CDR2 is YFSETQ in the germline V gene. CDR3: CASSGGTEAFF. DNA of the CDR3: TGCGCCAGCAGTGGAGGGACTGAAGCTTTCTTT.

CDR3 region: CASSVSPNEQFF. The CDR3 DNA sequence: TGCGCCAGCAGCGTTAGCCCCAATGAGCAGTTCTTC. The chain links TRBV5-1 to TRBJ2-1; no reliable D call. This CDR3 has 12 residues. Germline V gene sequence: CDR1 SGHRS, CDR2 YFSETQ. Trimming shortened V by 4 bases and J by 6 bases, and 8 bases separated the two germline ends.

The rearrangement joins TRBV28 to TRBJ2-7; 9 bases map to TRBD2. J gave up 6 bases and V 5 bases, and 5 bases lay outside the gene matches. Germline assignment: CDR1 MDHEN and CDR2 SYDVKM. CDR3 size: 13 residues. The CDR3 DNA is TGTGCCAGCAGTGCGCGGACTAGCGCCGAGCAGTACTTC. As protein: CASSARTSAEQYF.

The chain joins TRBV6-5 to TRBJ1-4; TRBD1 aligns across 7 bases. V dropped 7 bases and J dropped 13; count of bases not matched to a gene: 6. The germline V gene encodes CDR1 MNHEY and CDR2 SVGAGI. The CDR3 contains 11 residues. CDR3 residues: CASNRDSGLFF. CDR3 sequence (DNA): TGTGCCAGCAACCGGGACAGCGGACTGTTTTTT.

Only a few counts were recorded for this clone. V gene TRBV6-5 combines with J gene TRBJ2-2; TRBD1 matches 11 bases. The V gene end was trimmed by 5 bases and the J gene end by 4 bases; junction bases not matched to a gene: 0. Germline V gives CDR1 MNHEY, CDR2 SVGAGI. The CDR3 is 14 residues long. The CDR3 is CASSGTGGTGELFF. For the CDR3, the DNA is TGTGCCAGCAGTGGGACAGGGGGCACCGGGGAGCTGTTTTTT.

The V and J genes are TRBV7-2 and TRBJ2-1, with no clear D. CDR1 and CDR2 (germline): SGHTA, FQGNSA. V gave up 1 base and J gave up 1 base, with 14 bases separating them. The CDR3 consists of 17 residues. DNA of the CDR3: TGTGCCAGCAGCTTAGATTCGGTCGGTGTGTCCTACAATGAGCAGTTCTTC. This gives the protein CASSLDSVGVSYNEQFF.

The CDR3 nucleotides are TGTGCCAGTTCCCGAAGCTGGTTTCAGTTCTTC. Translated: CASSRSWFQFF. This chain joins TRBV19 and TRBJ2-1; D gene unclear. Trimming took off 8 bases at V and 13 bases at J, with 15 bases between the two ends. The CDR3 runs to 11 residues. Germline CDR1 is LNHDA and CDR2 is SQIVND (reference sequence).

The V and J genes are TRBV28 and TRBJ2-7; D unresolved. The CDR3 is 14 residues long. V was shortened by 7 bases and J by 0 bases, with 13 bases between the two germline ends. Germline lookup yields CDR1 MDHEN and CDR2 SYDVKM. In DNA, the CDR3 is TGTGCCAGCAACGGCGCGGATAGCTCCTACGAGCAGTACTTC. This translates into CASNGADSSYEQYF.

This clone was seen just once. This chain links TRBV5-1 with TRBJ2-1; D not certain. Trimming shortened V by 4 bases and J by 0 bases, and 8 bases separated the two germline ends. In germline, CDR1 is SGHRS, CDR2 YFSETQ. This CDR3 contains 14 residues. The CDR3 here is CASSNPSSYNEQFF. CDR3 bases: TGCGCCAGCAGCAATCCGAGCTCCTACAATGAGCAGTTCTTC.

In its sample, this clone was seen once. The V gene is TRBV7-9, the J gene TRBJ2-2; tentative D call: TRBD1 (5 bases). This CDR3 comprises 15 residues. The V end was cut by 9 bases, the J end by 2 bases, with 16 bases between. Germline values: CDR1 SEHNR, CDR2 FQNEAQ (reference sequence). This CDR3 reads CASYPIWTNTGELFF. As DNA, the CDR3 is TGTGCCAGTTATCCTATATGGACAAACACCGGGGAGCTGTTTTTT. The full variable domain, completed using reference TRBV7-9 and TRBJ2-2, is DTGVSQNPRHKITKRGQNVTFRCDPISEHNRLYWYRQTLGQGPEFLTYFQNEAQLEKSRLLSDRFSAERPKGSFSTLEIQRTEQGDSAMYLCASYPIWTNTGELFFGEGSRLTVL.

This chain uses TRBV6-1 with TRBJ2-1, with 10 positions matching TRBD2. Germline V gene sequence: CDR1 MNHNS, CDR2 SASEGT. Trimming took 5 bases from V and 8 from J; bases not matched to a gene: 6. This CDR3 spans 14 amino acids. The CDR3, as DNA: TGTGCCAGCAGTATACTAGCGGGATATCATGAGCAGTTCTTC. As protein: CASSILAGYHEQFF.

CDR3 sequence: CASSWSGGSTEAFF. DNA of the CDR3: TGCGCCAGCAGCTGGTCAGGGGGTAGCACTGAAGCTTTCTTT. The rearrangement joins TRBV5-1 to TRBJ1-1; 7 nucleotides agree with TRBD1. This CDR3 is 14 amino acids long. The germline CDR1 and CDR2 sequences are SGHRS and YFSETQ. The V segment lost 3 bases and the J segment 4 bases; nucleotides outside the gene matches: 6.

V usage is TRBV4-3 and J usage is TRBJ1-4, with D hard to call. V dropped 4 bases and J dropped 0 bases, with 9 bases sitting between them. This CDR3 comprises 15 residues. Germline values: CDR1 LGHNA, CDR2 YSLEER. CDR3 nucleotides: TGCGCCAGCAGCCCCCACTCGGCAACTAATGAAAAACTGTTTTTT. It encodes CASSPHSATNEKLFF.

In its sample, this clone was seen a few times. V and J are TRBV9 and TRBJ2-5; 8 nucleotides match TRBD1. J gave up 1 base and V 4 bases, and 6 bases lay outside the gene matches. CDR1 is SGDLS, CDR2 YYNGEE, per germline. This CDR3 is 15 amino acids long. Here the CDR3 DNA reads TGTGCCAGCAGCCCCCGGGACAGGATCCAAGAGACCCAGTACTTC. This codes for CASSPRDRIQETQYF.

The gene calls are TRBV15 and TRBJ1-2; 7 nucleotides agree with TRBD1. This CDR3 is built from 13 residues. Trimming removed 6 bases from V and 3 bases from J; junction bases left unmatched: 4. CDR1 is LNHNV, CDR2 YYDKDF, per germline (reference sequence). CDR3 in DNA: TGTGCCACCAGGGACAGGTTTTACTATGGCTACACCTTC. Encoded protein: CATRDRFYYGYTF. Filled out from reference TRBV15 and TRBJ1-2, the complete variable domain reads DAMVIQNPRYQVTQFGKPVTLSCSQTLNHNVMYWYQQKSSQAPKLLFHYYDKDFNNEADTPDNFQSRRPNTSFCFLDIRSPGLGDTAMYLCATRDRFYYGYTFGSGTRLTVV.

This clone was counted a few times. CDR3 sequence: CASKPGTGLYEQYF. The CDR3, as DNA: TGTGCCAGCAAACCCGGGACAGGGCTCTACGAGCAGTACTTC. The chain joins TRBV28 to TRBJ2-7, with 9 bases identical to TRBD1. The CDR3 has 14 amino acids. CDR1 and CDR2 (germline): MDHEN, SYDVKM. V trimming: 7 bases; J trimming: 3 bases; junction bases outside the gene matches: 7.

This sequence joins TRBV28 and TRBJ2-7; tentatively, D is TRBD2 (6 bases). This CDR3 is built from 13 residues. Trimming pared 7 bases from V and 3 bases from J, leaving 13 bases between. Germline V gene data show CDR1 as MDHEN and CDR2 as SYDVKM. CDR3 coding DNA: TGTGCCAGCACTGTTAGCGGATTCTACGAGCAGTACTTC. This sequence encodes CASTVSGFYEQYF.

This clone appeared a single time. This chain joins TRBV7-9 and TRBJ1-2, with 7 nucleotides matching TRBD1. CDR1 and CDR2 (germline): SEHNR, FQNEAQ (reference sequence). The junction had 8 bases not matched to a gene; V was cut back by 6 bases and J by 7 bases. The CDR3 extends over 13 amino acids. CDR3 sequence reads: CASSFTGESGYTF. CDR3 DNA sequence: TGTGCCAGCAGTTTCACAGGGGAAAGTGGCTACACCTTC.

The chain has TRBV19 and TRBJ2-6; tentative D call: TRBD1 (5 bases). CDR1 is LNHDA and CDR2 is SQIVND in the germline V gene (reference sequence). The CDR3 covers 16 residues. Trimming pared 3 bases from V and 2 bases from J, leaving 11 bases between. CDR3 coding DNA: TGTGCCAGTAGTATTGCGCAGGGTGCTGGGGCCAACGTCCTGACTTTC. Its protein product is CASSIAQGAGANVLTF.

This clone showed up many times. The V call is TRBV9, the J call TRBJ2-1; the match to TRBD2 covers 12 bases. With 6 bases clipped from V and 12 bases from J, the junction kept 16 bases outside the gene matches. The CDR3 is made up of 16 amino acids. CDR1 is SGDLS, CDR2 YYNGEE, per germline. This CDR3 is CASIVEPGLAGDGQFF. The CDR3 DNA sequence: TGTGCCAGCATAGTGGAGCCGGGACTAGCGGGTGATGGGCAGTTCTTC.

This chain links TRBV11-2 with TRBJ1-5; unclear D gene. Trimming pared 4 bases from V and 5 bases from J, leaving 12 bases between. Germline loops: CDR1 SGHAT, CDR2 FQNNGV. The CDR3 loop spans 14 amino acids. The chain's CDR3 is CASSSGLRHQPQHF. Here the CDR3 DNA reads TGTGCCAGCAGCTCGGGTCTTCGCCATCAGCCCCAGCATTTT.

The V gene is TRBV7-2, the J gene TRBJ1-2, with 8 bases that match TRBD1. V lost 8 bases, J lost 8 bases, and 13 bases stayed unmatched. In germline, CDR1 is SGHTA, CDR2 FQGNSA. The CDR3 consists of 14 residues. The CDR3 here is CASGGAGGAGGYTF. The CDR3, as DNA: TGTGCCAGCGGGGGGGCAGGGGGCGCGGGAGGCTACACCTTC.